This T cell receptor beta chain was captured in a study of Graves' ophthalmopathy and Graves' hyperthyroidism. Points from the study as a whole: Ophthalmopathy progression prediction by the model yielded a sensitivity of about 71% and a specificity of approximately 77%. Classification of ophthalmopathy versus stable hyperthyroidism by a 13-signature model yielded 85% to 90% sensitivity and around 80% specificity. Also, most clonotypes expanded in the thyroid above 0.001 frequency appeared in blood.

This CDR3 comprises 12 residues. The V and J ends lost 3 bases and 4 bases respectively, with 4 bases between them. Germline CDR1 and CDR2: KGHDR and SFDVKD. This clonotype was detected only a few times. Its antigen is undetermined. Other autoimmune diseases, uncontrolled infections, pregnancy or lactation led to the exclusion of patients. TCR beta CDR3 regions were amplified from RNA transcripts. HTBI-primed RT-PCR formed the first round, and a multiplex PCR formed the second. MiXCR, applied by TCRdb to the multiplex PCR reads, yields one record per CDR3 protein. The data show around 660,000 distinct CDR3 sequences, about two fifths seen once.

The material sequenced was peripheral blood. The chain joins TRBV24-1 to TRBJ2-3, with unresolved D. This sequence was found in an adult man with Graves' ophthalmopathy. The CDR3 protein is CATSDPADTQYF. The CDR3 region has the DNA TGTGCCACCAGTGATCCCGCAGATACGCAGTATTTT.